The 27 T cell receptor beta chains given below trace back to one sample, sequenced in a study of tumor and adjacent non-tumor tissue in lung cancer. No cell sorting was done before RNA was extracted from the tissue. TCRbeta libraries were built with three rounds of nested PCR, modified from ARM-PCR. TCRdb reprocessed the multiplex PCR reads with MiXCR, giving one entry per CDR3 protein. The sample yields around 210,000 distinct CDR3 sequences, 60% to 75% seen once. The sequencing sample was made of lung tumor tissue. Receptor source: a man aged 55 to 70 with non-small cell lung cancer.

The rearrangement joins TRBV20-1 to TRBJ1-1, with 7 bases fitting TRBD1. V trimming: 2 bases; J trimming: 0 bases; junction bases outside the gene matches: 9. This CDR3 spans 16 amino acids. CDR1 is DFQATT, CDR2 SNEGSKA, per germline (reference sequence). As DNA, the CDR3 is TGCAGTGCTAGAAGCTTCACCAGGGGGATGAACACTGAAGCTTTCTTT. It yields the protein CSARSFTRGMNTEAFF.

As concerns this clonotype: A much larger clone lies one base from this, so it may be a read error. The chain carries TRBV6-5 and TRBJ2-7; 7 nucleotides agree with TRBD1. This CDR3 region has 11 residues. Germline CDR1 MNHEY, CDR2 SVGAGI. Written as DNA, the CDR3 is TGTCCCAGCAGACGACAGGGCGAGCAGTACTTC. It codes for CPSRRQGEQYF.

Worth noting for this clonotype: A read error may be the cause here, since a much bigger clone is one base away. The CDR3, as DNA: TGTGCCAGCAGTTATTCGGCTAGTCGAGGGGACGAGCAGTACTTC. It translates to CASSYSASRGDEQYF. The chain combines TRBV6-2 or TRBV6-3 with TRBJ2-7; tentatively, D is TRBD1 or TRBD2 (5 bases each). The CDR3 spans 15 residues. V dropped 3 bases and J dropped 5 bases, with 17 bases sitting between them. The germline V gene has CDR1 MNHEY and CDR2 SVGEGT.

Note on this clonotype: A junction end diverges from the germline sequence, so it may reflect a read error. The chain couples TRBV20-1 to TRBJ2-7; 9 bases line up with TRBD1. Germline V gene data show CDR1 as DFQATT and CDR2 as SNEGSKA (reference sequence). This CDR3 comprises 13 residues. This CDR3 is CSARGDRDYEEYF. For the CDR3, the DNA is TGTAGTGCTAGGGGGGACAGGGATTACGAGGAGTACTTC.

The chain uses TRBV5-6 and TRBJ2-6, with 8 nucleotides matching TRBD2. J lost 3 bases, V lost 5 bases, and 7 bases had no gene match. This CDR3 spans 16 amino acids. The germline V gene encodes CDR1 SGHDT and CDR2 YYEEEE. In DNA, the CDR3 is TGTGCCAGCAGTGGCCAGCGGGGGCATGGGGCCAACGTCCTGACTTTC. This encodes CASSGQRGHGANVLTF. Based on the CDR3 plus reference TRBV5-6 and TRBJ2-6, the full variable domain is DAGVTQSPTHLIKTRGQQVTLRCSPKSGHDTVSWYQQALGQGPQFIFQYYEEEERQRGNFPDRFSGHQFPNYSSELNVNALLLGDSALYLCASSGQRGHGANVLTFGAGSRLTVL.

This clonotype has a handful of counts. The rearrangement joins TRBV20-1 to TRBJ2-7; 13 bases match TRBD2. CDR1 and CDR2 from the germline V gene are DFQATT and SNEGSKA (reference sequence). The CDR3 has 14 residues. Trimming took 6 bases from V and 7 from J; bases not matched to a gene: 9. CDR3 loop: CSARTSGSAYEQYF. As DNA, the CDR3 is TGCAGTGCCAGGACTAGCGGGAGTGCTTATGAGCAGTACTTC.

This clonotype has at least ten counts. This chain's CDR3 is CASSSRRGYTF. CDR3 DNA: TGTGCCAGCAGTTCCCGTAGGGGCTACACCTTC. The rearrangement joins TRBV12-3 or TRBV12-4 to TRBJ1-2; no clear D gene. Deletions cut 4 bases from V and 8 bases from J, with 8 bases between. CDR3 length: 11 amino acids.

About this clonotype itself: Since a much larger clone is just one base distant, this may be a read error. The chain combines TRBV4-1 with TRBJ2-5, with 7 nucleotides matching TRBD1. CDR1 is MGHRA and CDR2 is YSYEKL in the germline V gene. The CDR3 runs to 16 residues. The CDR3 region is CASSQVGTAPEEAQYF. The CDR3 nucleotides read TGCGCCAGCAGCCAAGTTGGGACAGCCCCCGAAGAGGCCCAGTACTTC.

As to this clonotype: This may be a read error, as it is one base from a much larger clone. V and J are TRBV20-1 and TRBJ2-7; 7 bases are a match to TRBD1. Germline V gene sequence: CDR1 DFQATT, CDR2 SNEGSKA (reference sequence). The CDR3 is 15 amino acids. The CDR3 protein is CSVRDVGRGSNEQYF. CDR3 coding DNA: TGCAGTGTTAGAGATGTGGGCAGGGGGAGTAACGAGCAGTACTTC.

The J gene is TRBJ2-3, the V gene TRBV4-1; TRBD2 matches at 9 bases. The CDR3 contains 13 residues. CDR1 is MGHRA and CDR2 is YSYEKL in the germline V gene. With V trimmed by 7 bases and J by 11 bases, 10 bases remained unmatched. In DNA form, the CDR3 reads TGCGCCAGCAACCATAGTAGCGGGGGTAAGCAGTATTTT. Protein product: CASNHSSGGKQYF.

J is TRBJ2-5 and V is TRBV5-6, with D perhaps TRBD1 (6 bases). V dropped 4 bases and J dropped 1 base, with 14 bases sitting between them. Germline values: CDR1 SGHDT, CDR2 YYEEEE. The CDR3 covers 15 residues. CDR3 sequence: CASSPTGSCQETQYF. DNA of the CDR3: TGTGCCAGCAGCCCGACAGGTTCGTGCCAAGAGACCCAGTACTTC.

The chain uses TRBV6-5 and TRBJ1-5; D might be TRBD1 (6 bases). Trimming left V 10 bases short and J 7 bases short, with 20 bases between. The germline V gene encodes CDR1 MNHEY and CDR2 SVGAGI. This CDR3 comprises 14 residues. CDR3 sequence reads: CANIRGGKRQPQHF. As DNA, the CDR3 is TGTGCCAACATAAGGGGGGGGAAACGGCAGCCCCAGCATTTT.

The chain carries TRBV6-5 and TRBJ1-1; D ambiguous. V dropped 5 bases and J dropped 9 bases, with 16 bases sitting between them. CDR1 is MNHEY, CDR2 SVGAGI, per germline. The CDR3 extends over 13 amino acids. CDR3 amino acids: CASSVINGYKAFF. DNA of the CDR3: TGTGCCAGCAGTGTCATCAATGGGTACAAAGCTTTCTTT.

This clonotype came up once. A junction end diverges from the germline sequence, so it may reflect a read error. The V and J genes are TRBV30 and TRBJ2-7, with TRBD1 matching 9 bases. The CDR3 consists of 13 residues. Germline V lookup: CDR1 GTSNPN, CDR2 SVGIG (reference sequence). The CDR3 sequence: CASRGQGVYKQYF. CDR3 DNA: TGTGCCTCGAGGGGACAGGGAGTCTACAAGCAGTACTTC.

The rearrangement uses TRBV29-1 and TRBJ1-5; D perhaps matches TRBD1 (5 bases). CDR3 length equals 16 residues. V gave up 0 bases and J gave up 3 bases, with 15 bases separating them. Germline CDR1 and CDR2: SQVTM and ANQGSEA. The DNA of the CDR3 is TGCAGCGTTGAAGATATGGGGGAGGAGAACAATCAGCCCCAGCATTTT. Translated, it gives CSVEDMGEENNQPQHF.

Details on this clonotype: One junction end does not reproduce the germline sequence, and a read error may be involved. The CDR3 DNA sequence: TGCAGCGTTGCGAAGTCTAGCGGGACGATAGACATTCAGCACTTC. Amino acids: CSVAKSSGTIDIQHF. This chain links TRBV29-1 with TRBJ2-4, with 9 bases aligning to TRBD2. The CDR3 runs to 15 residues. Per the germline V gene, CDR1 is SQVTM and CDR2 is ANQGSEA.

To note about this clonotype: The conserved phenylalanine or tryptophan normally closing the CDR3 is absent here, so this likely arose from a read error. This chain connects TRBV4-1 to TRBJ2-3; TRBD1 is a possible D gene (5 bases). Trimming took off 10 bases at V and 4 bases at J, with 18 bases between the two ends. Germline-derived CDR1 and CDR2 are MGHRA and YSYEKL. The CDR3 runs to 14 residues. The CDR3 nucleotides are TGCGCCATCACACAAGGGGCGGTTTCAGATACGCAGTATCTT. Its translation is CAITQGAVSDTQYL.

This clonotype was counted at least ten times. The V and J genes are TRBV20-1 and TRBJ2-1, with TRBD2 matching 13 bases. The germline gives CDR1 DFQATT, CDR2 SNEGSKA (reference sequence). With 6 bases clipped from V and 2 bases from J, the junction kept 4 bases outside the gene matches. The CDR3 sequence is 15 residues long. DNA of the CDR3: TGCAGTGCCACGGGACTAGCGGGGACCTACAATGAGCAGTTCTTC. It specifies CSATGLAGTYNEQFF.

As to this clonotype: This likely comes from a read error, as the CDR3 has no conserved phenylalanine or tryptophan at its end. CDR3 bases: TGTGCTAGCAGCTTGGCAGGGCCGGTCAATGAGCAGTTCTCC. This codes for CASSLAGPVNEQFS. This chain links TRBV11-3 with TRBJ2-1; D is possibly TRBD1 (5 bases). The CDR3 length is 14 residues. Germline assignment: CDR1 SGHNT and CDR2 YENEEA.

As concerns this clonotype: The junction does not match germline at one end; this may be a read error. This chain links TRBV12-3 or TRBV12-4 with TRBJ2-1; TRBD2 matches at 10 bases. The CDR3 consists of 15 residues. CDR3 DNA sequence: TGTGCCAGCAGGCAATTAGCGGGGGGCTCCAATCAGCAGTTCTTC. Encoded protein: CASRQLAGGSNQQFF.

About this clonotype: Just one base apart from a much larger clone, this may be a read error. The CDR3 carries no conserved terminal phenylalanine or tryptophan, so it likely arises from a read error. Here the CDR3 DNA reads TGCAGCGTTGGGCAGCAACTCAATGAGCAGTTCCTC. Translating gives CSVGQQLNEQFL. The chain is built from TRBV29-1 and TRBJ2-1, with unresolved D. The length of the CDR3 is 12 residues. The germline gives CDR1 SQVTM, CDR2 ANQGSEA. The V and J ends lost 4 bases and 6 bases respectively, with 10 bases between them.

This clonotype appeared a few times. The rearrangement joins TRBV6-6 to TRBJ2-6, with D possibly being TRBD1 or TRBD2 (5 bases each). V was cut by 8 bases and J by 2 bases, with 16 bases left in between. Germline assignment: CDR1 MNHNY and CDR2 SVGAGI (reference sequence). The CDR3 spans 16 residues. The CDR3: CASGHRGAAGANVLTF. Written as DNA, the CDR3 is TGTGCCAGCGGCCACCGAGGGGCCGCTGGGGCCAACGTCCTGACTTTC.

In this sample, this clonotype turned up many times. The J gene is TRBJ2-1, the V gene TRBV7-9; no reliable D call. The germline V gene encodes CDR1 SEHNR and CDR2 FQNEAQ (reference sequence). V lost 1 base to trimming and J lost 2 bases, with 12 bases between them. The CDR3 totals 16 residues. Written as DNA, the CDR3 is TGTGCCAGCAGCTTAGTTATCCGGTCTACCTACAATGAGCAGTTCTTC. It specifies CASSLVIRSTYNEQFF. Full variable domain (remainder filled in from reference TRBV7-9 and TRBJ2-1): DTGVSQNPRHKITKRGQNVTFRCDPISEHNRLYWYRQTLGQGPEFLTYFQNEAQLEKSRLLSDRFSAERPKGSFSTLEIQRTEQGDSAMYLCASSLVIRSTYNEQFFGPGTRLTVL.

The chain has TRBV10-2 and TRBJ1-2, with a tentative D call TRBD1 (5 bases). Germline CDR1 and CDR2: WSHSY and SAAADI. V lost 4 bases, J lost 11 bases, and 17 bases lay in between. The CDR3 loop spans 13 amino acids. The DNA for the CDR3 is TGCGCCAGCAGTGTTGAGAGGGGTAGTGGGTACACCTTC. This codes for CASSVERGSGYTF.

This clonotype was found a few times. This could be a read error, since a much larger clone is one nucleotide away. The chain is built from TRBV20-1 and TRBJ2-2; 8 bases fit TRBD2. CDR1 DFQATT and CDR2 SNEGSKA come from the germline V gene (reference sequence). CDR3 size: 17 residues. In DNA, the CDR3 is TGCAGTACTAGAACGCAAGAGGCGGGGGGCAACACCGGGGAGCTGTTTTTT. Translated, it gives CSTRTQEAGGNTGELFF.

The sample holds a few counts of this clonotype. Since a much larger clone is just one base distant, this may be a read error. The chain combines TRBV11-3 with TRBJ1-1, with a weak D call TRBD1 (5 bases). The CDR3 runs to 13 residues. The germline CDR1 and CDR2 sequences are SGHNT and YENEEA. The CDR3 region is CASSQGANTEVFF. CDR3 DNA sequence: TGTGCCAGCAGCCAAGGGGCGAACACTGAAGTTTTCTTT. Combining the CDR3 with reference TRBV11-3 and TRBJ1-1 gives the whole variable domain EAGVVQSPRYKIIEKKQPVAFWCNPISGHNTLYWYLQNLGQGPELLIRYENEEAVDDSQLPKDRFSAERLKGVDSTLKIQPAELGDSAVYLCASSQGANTEVFFGQGTRLTVV.

This clonotype was observed a handful of times. The chain employs TRBV6-1 and TRBJ1-2, with D perhaps matching TRBD1 (5 bases). This CDR3 spans 13 amino acids. The germline CDR1 and CDR2 sequences are MNHNS and SASEGT. V was cut by 2 bases and J by 8 bases, with 12 bases left in between. The CDR3 spells CASSESQGIGYTF. CDR3 coding DNA: TGTGCCAGCAGTGAATCCCAGGGTATCGGCTACACCTTC.